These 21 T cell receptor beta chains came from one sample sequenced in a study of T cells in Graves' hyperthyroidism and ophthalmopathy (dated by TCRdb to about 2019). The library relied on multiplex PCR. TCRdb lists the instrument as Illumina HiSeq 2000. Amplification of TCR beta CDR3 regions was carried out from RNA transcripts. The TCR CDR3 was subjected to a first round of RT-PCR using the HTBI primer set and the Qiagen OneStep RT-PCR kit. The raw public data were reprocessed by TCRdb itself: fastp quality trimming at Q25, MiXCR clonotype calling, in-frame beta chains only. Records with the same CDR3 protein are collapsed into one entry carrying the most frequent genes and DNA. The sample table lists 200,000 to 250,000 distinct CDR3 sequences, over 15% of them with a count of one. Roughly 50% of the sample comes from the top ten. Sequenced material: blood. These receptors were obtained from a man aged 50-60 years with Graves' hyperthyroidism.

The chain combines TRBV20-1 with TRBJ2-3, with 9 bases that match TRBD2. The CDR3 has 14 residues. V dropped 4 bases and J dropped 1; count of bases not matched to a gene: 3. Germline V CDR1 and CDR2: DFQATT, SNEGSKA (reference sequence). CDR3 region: CSAISGRGTDTQYF. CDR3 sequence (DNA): TGCAGTGCTATTAGCGGGAGAGGCACAGATACGCAGTATTTT.

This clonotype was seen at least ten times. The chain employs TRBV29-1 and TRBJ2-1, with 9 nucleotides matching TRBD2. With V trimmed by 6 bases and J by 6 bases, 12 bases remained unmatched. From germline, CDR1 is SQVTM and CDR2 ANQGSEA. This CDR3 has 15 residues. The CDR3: CSVANLAGHGNEQFF. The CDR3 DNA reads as TGCAGCGTCGCCAACCTAGCGGGACATGGCAATGAGCAGTTCTTC.

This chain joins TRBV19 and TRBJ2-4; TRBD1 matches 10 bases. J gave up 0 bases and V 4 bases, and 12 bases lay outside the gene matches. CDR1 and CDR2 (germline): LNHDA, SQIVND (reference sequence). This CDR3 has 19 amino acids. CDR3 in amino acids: CASSKTGGGVSVAKNIQYF. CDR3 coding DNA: TGTGCCAGTAGTAAGACAGGGGGCGGCGTTTCGGTAGCCAAAAACATTCAGTACTTC.

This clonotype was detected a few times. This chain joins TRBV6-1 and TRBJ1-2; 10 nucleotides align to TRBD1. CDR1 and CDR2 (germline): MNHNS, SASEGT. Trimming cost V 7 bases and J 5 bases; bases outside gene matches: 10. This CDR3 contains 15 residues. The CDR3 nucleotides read TGTGCCAGCACTTTACCCGGGACAGGGGTTTATGGCTACACCTTC. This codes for CASTLPGTGVYGYTF.

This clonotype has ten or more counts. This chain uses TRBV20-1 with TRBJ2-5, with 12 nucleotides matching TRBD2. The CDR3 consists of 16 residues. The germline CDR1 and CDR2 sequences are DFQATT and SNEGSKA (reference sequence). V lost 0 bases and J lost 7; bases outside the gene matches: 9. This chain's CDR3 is CSARDPRTSGIGTQYF. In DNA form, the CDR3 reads TGCAGTGCTAGAGACCCCCGGACTAGCGGGATTGGGACCCAGTACTTC.

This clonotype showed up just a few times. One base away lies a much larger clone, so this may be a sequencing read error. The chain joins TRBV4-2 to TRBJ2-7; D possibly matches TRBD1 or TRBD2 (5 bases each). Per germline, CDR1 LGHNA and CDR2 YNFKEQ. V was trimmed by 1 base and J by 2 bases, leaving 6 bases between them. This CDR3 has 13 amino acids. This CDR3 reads CASSQGGTYEQYF. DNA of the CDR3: TGTGCCAGCAGCCAAGGGGGGACCTACGAGCAGTACTTC.

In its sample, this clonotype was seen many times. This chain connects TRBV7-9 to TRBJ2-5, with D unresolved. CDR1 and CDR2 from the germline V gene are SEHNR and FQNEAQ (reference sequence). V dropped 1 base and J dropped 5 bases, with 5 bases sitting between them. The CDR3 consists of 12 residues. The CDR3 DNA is TGTGCCAGCAGCTTAGGTTGGGAGACCCAGTACTTC. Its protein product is CASSLGWETQYF.

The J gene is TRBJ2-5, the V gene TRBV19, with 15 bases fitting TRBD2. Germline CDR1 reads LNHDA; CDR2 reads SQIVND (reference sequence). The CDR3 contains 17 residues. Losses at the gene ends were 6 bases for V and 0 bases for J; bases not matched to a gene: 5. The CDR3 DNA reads TGTGCCAGTAGCACCGGGACTAGCGGGAGGCACCAAGAGACCCAGTACTTC. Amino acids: CASSTGTSGRHQETQYF. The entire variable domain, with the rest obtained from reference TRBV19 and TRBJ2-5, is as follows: DGGITQSPKYLFRKEGQNVTLSCEQNLNHDAMYWYRQDPGQGLRLIYYSQIVNDFQKGDIAEGYSVSREKKESFPLTVTSAQKNPTAFYLCASSTGTSGRHQETQYFGPGTRLLVL.

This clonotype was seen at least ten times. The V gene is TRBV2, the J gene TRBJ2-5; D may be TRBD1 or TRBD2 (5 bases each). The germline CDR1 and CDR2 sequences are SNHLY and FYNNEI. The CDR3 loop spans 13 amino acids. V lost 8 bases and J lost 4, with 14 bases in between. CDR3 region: CASGAGIGETQYF. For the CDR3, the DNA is TGTGCCAGCGGGGCCGGGATAGGAGAGACCCAGTACTTC.

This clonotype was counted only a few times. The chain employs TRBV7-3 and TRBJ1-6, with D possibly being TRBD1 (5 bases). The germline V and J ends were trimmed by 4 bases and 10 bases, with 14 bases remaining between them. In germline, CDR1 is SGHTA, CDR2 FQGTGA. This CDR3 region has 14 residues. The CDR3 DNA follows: TGTGCCAGCAGCTCCCACGGGGGGGAGTCACCCCTCCACTTT. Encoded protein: CASSSHGGESPLHF.

Written as DNA, the CDR3 is TGTGCCAGTAGTTCCCGGACGGAAGCCTACGAGCAGTACTTC. Protein: CASSSRTEAYEQYF. The gene calls are TRBV19 and TRBJ2-7; D not resolved. The CDR3 loop spans 14 amino acids. Germline loops: CDR1 LNHDA, CDR2 SQIVND (reference sequence). Trimming took 5 bases from V and 2 from J, leaving 13 bases between them.

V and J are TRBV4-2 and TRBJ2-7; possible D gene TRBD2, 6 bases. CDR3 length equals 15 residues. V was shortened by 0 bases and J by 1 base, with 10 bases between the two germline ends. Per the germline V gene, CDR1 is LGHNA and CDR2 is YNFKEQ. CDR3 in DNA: TGTGCCAGCAGCCAAGAGACGGGAGAGTCCTACGAGCAGTACTTC. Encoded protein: CASSQETGESYEQYF.

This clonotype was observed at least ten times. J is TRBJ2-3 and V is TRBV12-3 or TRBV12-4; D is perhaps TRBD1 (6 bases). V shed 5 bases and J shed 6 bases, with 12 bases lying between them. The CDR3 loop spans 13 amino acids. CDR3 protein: CASSQDSLDTQYF. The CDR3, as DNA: TGTGCCAGCAGTCAGGACAGCCTCGATACGCAGTATTTT.

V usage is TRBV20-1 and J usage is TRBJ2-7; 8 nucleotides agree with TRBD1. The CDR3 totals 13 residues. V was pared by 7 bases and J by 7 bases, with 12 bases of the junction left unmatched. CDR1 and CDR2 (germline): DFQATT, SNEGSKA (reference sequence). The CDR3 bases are TGCAGTGGGCTACAGGGGGTGCAGGGGGAGCAGTACTTC. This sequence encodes CSGLQGVQGEQYF.

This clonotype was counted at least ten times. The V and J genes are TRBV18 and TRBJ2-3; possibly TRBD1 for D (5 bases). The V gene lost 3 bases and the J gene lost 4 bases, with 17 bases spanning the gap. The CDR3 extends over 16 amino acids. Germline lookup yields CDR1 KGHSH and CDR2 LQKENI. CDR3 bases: TGTGCCAGCTCACCTACCGGGCAGGGCAGGTCAGATACGCAGTATTTT. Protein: CASSPTGQGRSDTQYF. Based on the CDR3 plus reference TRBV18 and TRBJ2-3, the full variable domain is NAGVMQNPRHLVRRRGQEARLRCSPMKGHSHVYWYRQLPEEGLKFMVYLQKENIIDESGMPKERFSAEFPKEGPSILRIQQVVRGDSAAYFCASSPTGQGRSDTQYFGPGTRLTVL.

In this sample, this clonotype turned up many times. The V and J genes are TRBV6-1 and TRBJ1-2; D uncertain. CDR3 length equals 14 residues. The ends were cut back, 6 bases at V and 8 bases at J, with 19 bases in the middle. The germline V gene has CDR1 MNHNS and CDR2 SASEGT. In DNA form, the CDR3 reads TGTGCCAGCAGGAAAATGGGTTGGGAGAGGGGCTACACCTTC. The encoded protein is CASRKMGWERGYTF.

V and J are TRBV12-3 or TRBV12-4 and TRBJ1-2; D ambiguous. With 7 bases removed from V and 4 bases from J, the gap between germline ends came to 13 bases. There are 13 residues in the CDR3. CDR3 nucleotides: TGTGCCAGCACCCGTACGGTTTCCTATGGCTACACCTTC. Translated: CASTRTVSYGYTF.

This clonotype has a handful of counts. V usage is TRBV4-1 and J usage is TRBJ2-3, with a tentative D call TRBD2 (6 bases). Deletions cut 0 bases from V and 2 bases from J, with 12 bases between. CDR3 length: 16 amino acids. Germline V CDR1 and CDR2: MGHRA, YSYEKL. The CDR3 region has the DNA TGCGCCAGCAGCCAAGAGTTAACTAGCCCCACAGATACGCAGTATTTT. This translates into CASSQELTSPTDTQYF.

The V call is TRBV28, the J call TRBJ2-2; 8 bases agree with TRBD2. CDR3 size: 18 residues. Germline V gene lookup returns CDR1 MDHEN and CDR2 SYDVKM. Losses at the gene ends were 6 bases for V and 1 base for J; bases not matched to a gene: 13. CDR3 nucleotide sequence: TGTGCCAGCAGCTTAGGTCCCCTAGCGGGTCGGAACACCGGGGAGCTGTTTTTT. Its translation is CASSLGPLAGRNTGELFF.

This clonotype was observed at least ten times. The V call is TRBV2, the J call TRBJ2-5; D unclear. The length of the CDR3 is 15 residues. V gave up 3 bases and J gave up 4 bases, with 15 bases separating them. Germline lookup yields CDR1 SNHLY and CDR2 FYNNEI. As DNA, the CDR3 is TGTGCCAGCAGTGATTTACCCGCGCGAGGAGAGACCCAGTACTTC. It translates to CASSDLPARGETQYF.

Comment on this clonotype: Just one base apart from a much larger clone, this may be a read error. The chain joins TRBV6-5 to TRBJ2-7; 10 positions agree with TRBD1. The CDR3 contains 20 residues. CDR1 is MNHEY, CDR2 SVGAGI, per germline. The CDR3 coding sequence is TGTGCCAGCAGTCACTCCGCACAACCGGGACAGGGGTATCCGGGCTACGAGCAGTACTTC. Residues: CASSHSAQPGQGYPGYEQYF.